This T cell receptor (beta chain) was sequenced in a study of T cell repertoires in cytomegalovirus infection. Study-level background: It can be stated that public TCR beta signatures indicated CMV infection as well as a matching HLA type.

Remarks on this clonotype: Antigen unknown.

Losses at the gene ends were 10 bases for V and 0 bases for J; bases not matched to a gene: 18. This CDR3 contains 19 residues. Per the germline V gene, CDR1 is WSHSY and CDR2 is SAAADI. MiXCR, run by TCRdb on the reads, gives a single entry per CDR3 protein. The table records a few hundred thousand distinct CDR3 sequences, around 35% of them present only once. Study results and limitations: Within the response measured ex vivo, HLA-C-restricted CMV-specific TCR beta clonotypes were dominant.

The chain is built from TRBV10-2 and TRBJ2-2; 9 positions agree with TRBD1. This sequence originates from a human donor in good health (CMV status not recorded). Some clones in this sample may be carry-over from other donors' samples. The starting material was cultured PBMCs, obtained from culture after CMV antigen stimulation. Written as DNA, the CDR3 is TGCGCCACCATTTTCCGGGACAGGGCTTTTCATTCGAACACCGGGGAGCTGTTTTTT. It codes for CATIFRDRAFHSNTGELFF.